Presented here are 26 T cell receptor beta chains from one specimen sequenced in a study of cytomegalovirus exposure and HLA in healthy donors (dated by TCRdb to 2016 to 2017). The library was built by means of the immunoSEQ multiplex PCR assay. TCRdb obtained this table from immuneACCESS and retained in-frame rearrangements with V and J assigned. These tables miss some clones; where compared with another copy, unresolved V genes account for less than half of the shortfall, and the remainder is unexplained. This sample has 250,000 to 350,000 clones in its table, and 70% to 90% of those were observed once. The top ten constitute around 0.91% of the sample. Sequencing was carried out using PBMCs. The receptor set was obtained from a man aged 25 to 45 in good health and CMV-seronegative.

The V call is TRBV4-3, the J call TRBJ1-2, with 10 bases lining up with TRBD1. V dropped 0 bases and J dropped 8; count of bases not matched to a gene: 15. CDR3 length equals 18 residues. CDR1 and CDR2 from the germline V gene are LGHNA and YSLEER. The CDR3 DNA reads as TGCGCCAGCAGCCAAGATCAATATGTGGGACAGGGGTTTGGGGGCTACACCTTC. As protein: CASSQDQYVGQGFGGYTF.

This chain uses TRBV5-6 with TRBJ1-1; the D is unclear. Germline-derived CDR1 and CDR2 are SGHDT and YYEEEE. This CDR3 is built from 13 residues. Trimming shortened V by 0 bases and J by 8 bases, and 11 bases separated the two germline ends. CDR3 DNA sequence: TGTGCCAGCAGCTTGGGTTTCACGCGGGAAGCTTTCTTT. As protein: CASSLGFTREAFF.

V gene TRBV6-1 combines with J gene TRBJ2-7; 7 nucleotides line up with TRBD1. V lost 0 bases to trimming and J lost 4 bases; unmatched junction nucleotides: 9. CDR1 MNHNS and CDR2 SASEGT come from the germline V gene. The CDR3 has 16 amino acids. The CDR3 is CASSEARMGQRYEQYF. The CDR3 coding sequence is TGTGCCAGCAGTGAAGCCCGTATGGGACAGAGGTACGAGCAGTACTTC.

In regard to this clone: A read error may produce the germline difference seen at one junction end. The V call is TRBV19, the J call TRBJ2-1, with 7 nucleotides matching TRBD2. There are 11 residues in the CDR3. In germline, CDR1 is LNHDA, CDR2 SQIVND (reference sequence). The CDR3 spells CASSVSGTKVF. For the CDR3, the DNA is TGTGCCAGTAGTGTATCCGGGACTAAGGTCTTC. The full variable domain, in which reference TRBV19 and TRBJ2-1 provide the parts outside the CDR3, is DGGITQSPKYLFRKEGQNVTLSCEQNLNHDAMYWYRQDPGQGLRLIYYSQIVNDFQKGDIAEGYSVSREKKESFPLTVTSAQKNPTAFYLCASSVSGTKVFGPGTRLTVL.

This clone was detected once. Written as DNA, the CDR3 is TGTGCCAGCAGCTTCCGGGACAAGTTATACTATGGCTACACCTTC. Encoded protein: CASSFRDKLYYGYTF. The chain recombines TRBV7-8 with TRBJ1-2; D might be TRBD1 (6 bases). CDR1 and CDR2 from the germline V gene are SGHVS and FQNEAQ. This CDR3 is built from 15 residues. V dropped 3 bases and J dropped 3 bases, with 14 bases sitting between them.

The DNA for the CDR3 is TGTGCCAGCAGTTTACCGGGACAAGGGGATGAAAAACTGTTTTTT. This sequence encodes CASSLPGQGDEKLFF. The rearrangement uses TRBV6-6 and TRBJ1-4, with D possibly being TRBD1 (6 bases). CDR1 is MNHNY and CDR2 is SVGAGI in the germline V gene (reference sequence). The CDR3 is 15 amino acids. Trimming pared 4 bases from V and 6 bases from J, leaving 15 bases between.

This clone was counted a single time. The CDR3 reads CASKSSSYNEQFF. As DNA, the CDR3 is TGCGCCAGTAAATCGAGCTCCTACAATGAGCAGTTCTTC. V gene TRBV10-2 combines with J gene TRBJ2-1; D is uncertain. V shed 9 bases and J shed 0 bases, with 9 bases lying between them. The germline CDR1 and CDR2 sequences are WSHSY and SAAADI. The length of the CDR3 is 13 residues.

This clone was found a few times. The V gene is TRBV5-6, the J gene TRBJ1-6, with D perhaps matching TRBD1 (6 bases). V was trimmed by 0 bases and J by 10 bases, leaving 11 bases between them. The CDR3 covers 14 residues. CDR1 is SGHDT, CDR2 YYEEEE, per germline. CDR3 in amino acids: CASSLAAGASPLHF. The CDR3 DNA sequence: TGTGCCAGCAGCTTGGCGGCAGGGGCGTCACCCCTCCACTTT.

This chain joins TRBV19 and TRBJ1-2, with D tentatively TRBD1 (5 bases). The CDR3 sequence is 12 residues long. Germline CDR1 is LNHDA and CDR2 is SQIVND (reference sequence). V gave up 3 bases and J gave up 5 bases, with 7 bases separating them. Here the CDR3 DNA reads TGTGCCAGTAGTATCGACAGTTATGGCTACACCTTC. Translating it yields CASSIDSYGYTF.

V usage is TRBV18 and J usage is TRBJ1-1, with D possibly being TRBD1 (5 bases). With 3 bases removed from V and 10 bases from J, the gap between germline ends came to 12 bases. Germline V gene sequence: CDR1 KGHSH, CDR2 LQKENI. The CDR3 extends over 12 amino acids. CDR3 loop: CASSPPGDSAFF. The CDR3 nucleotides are TGTGCCAGCTCACCCCCGGGGGACTCAGCTTTCTTT.

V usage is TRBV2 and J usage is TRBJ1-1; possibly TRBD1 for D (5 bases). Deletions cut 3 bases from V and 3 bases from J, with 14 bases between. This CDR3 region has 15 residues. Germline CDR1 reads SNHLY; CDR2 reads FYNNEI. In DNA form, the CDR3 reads TGTGCCAGCAGTGACCTTCCAGGAGGGGACACTGAAGCTTTCTTT. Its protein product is CASSDLPGGDTEAFF.

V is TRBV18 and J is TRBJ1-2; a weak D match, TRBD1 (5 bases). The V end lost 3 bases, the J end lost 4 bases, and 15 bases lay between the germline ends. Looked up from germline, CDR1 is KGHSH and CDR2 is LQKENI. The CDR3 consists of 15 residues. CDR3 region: CASSPVGVTPYGYTF. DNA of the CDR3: TGTGCCAGCTCACCGGTAGGGGTCACACCCTATGGCTACACCTTC.

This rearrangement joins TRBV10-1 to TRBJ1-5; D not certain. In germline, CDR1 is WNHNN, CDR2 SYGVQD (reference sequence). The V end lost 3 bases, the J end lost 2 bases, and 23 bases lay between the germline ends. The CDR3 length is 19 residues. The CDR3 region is CASSEIPRDQIGCNQPQHF. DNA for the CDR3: TGCGCCAGCAGTGAAATCCCGAGGGATCAAATCGGATGCAATCAGCCCCAGCATTTT.

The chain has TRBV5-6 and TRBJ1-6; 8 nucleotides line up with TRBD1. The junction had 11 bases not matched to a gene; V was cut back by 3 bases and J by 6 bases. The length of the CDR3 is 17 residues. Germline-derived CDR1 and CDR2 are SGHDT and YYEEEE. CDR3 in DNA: TGTGCCAGCAGCTCGTCCCGGGACAGGTTTGGTAATTCACCCCTCCACTTT. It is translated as CASSSSRDRFGNSPLHF.

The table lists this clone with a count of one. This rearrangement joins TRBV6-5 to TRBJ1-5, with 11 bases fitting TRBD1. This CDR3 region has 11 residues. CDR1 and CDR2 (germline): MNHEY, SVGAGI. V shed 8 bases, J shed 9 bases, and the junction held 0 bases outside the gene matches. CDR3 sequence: CASGTGGPQHF. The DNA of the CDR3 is TGTGCCAGCGGGACAGGGGGGCCCCAGCATTTT.

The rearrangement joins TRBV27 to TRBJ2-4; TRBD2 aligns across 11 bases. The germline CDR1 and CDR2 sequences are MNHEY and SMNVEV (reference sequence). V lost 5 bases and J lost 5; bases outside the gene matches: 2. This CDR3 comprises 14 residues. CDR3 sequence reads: CASSILAGENIQYF. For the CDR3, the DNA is TGTGCCAGCAGTATACTAGCGGGGGAAAACATTCAGTACTTC.

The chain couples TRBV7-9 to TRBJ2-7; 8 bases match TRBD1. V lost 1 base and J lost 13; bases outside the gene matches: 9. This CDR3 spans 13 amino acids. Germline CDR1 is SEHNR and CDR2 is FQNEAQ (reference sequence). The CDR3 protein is CASSLEDRGRFYF. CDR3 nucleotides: TGTGCCAGCAGCTTAGAAGACAGGGGCCGTTTTTACTTC. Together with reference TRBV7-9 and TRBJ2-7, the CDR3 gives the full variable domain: DTGVSQNPRHKITKRGQNVTFRCDPISEHNRLYWYRQTLGQGPEFLTYFQNEAQLEKSRLLSDRFSAERPKGSFSTLEIQRTEQGDSAMYLCASSLEDRGRFYFGPGTRLTVT.

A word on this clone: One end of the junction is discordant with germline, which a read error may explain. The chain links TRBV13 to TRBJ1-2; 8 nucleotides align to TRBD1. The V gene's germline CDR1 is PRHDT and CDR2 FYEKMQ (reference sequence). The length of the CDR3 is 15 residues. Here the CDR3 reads CASSSRGTGQGEGDF. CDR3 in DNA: TGTGCCAGCAGCTCCCGGGGAACAGGACAGGGCGAGGGGGACTTC.

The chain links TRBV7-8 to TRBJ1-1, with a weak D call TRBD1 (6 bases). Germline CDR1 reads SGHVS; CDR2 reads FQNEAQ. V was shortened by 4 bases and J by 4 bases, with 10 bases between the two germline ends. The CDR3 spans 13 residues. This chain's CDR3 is CASSSTGTTEAFF. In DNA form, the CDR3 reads TGTGCCAGCAGCTCCACAGGGACCACTGAAGCTTTCTTT.

This chain's CDR3 is CASSPDSVFYGYTF. CDR3 DNA: TGTGCCAGCAGTCCTGACAGCGTATTCTATGGCTACACCTTC. The rearrangement joins TRBV6-6 to TRBJ1-2; the D gene is possibly TRBD1 (5 bases). The CDR3 is made up of 14 amino acids. V was trimmed by 5 bases and J by 4 bases, leaving 14 bases between them. Germline assignment: CDR1 MNHNY and CDR2 SVGAGI (reference sequence).

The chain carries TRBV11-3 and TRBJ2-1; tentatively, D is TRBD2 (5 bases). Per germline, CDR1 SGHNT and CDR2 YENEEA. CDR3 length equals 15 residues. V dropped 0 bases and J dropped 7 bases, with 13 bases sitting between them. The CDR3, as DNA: TGTGCCAGCAGCTTAGAGGCCACAGCGGCAAATGAGCAGTTCTTC. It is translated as CASSLEATAANEQFF.

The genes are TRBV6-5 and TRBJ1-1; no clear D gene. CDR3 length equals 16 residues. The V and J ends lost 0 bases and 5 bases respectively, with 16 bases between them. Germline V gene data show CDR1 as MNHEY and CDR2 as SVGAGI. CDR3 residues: CASSYSLGGRETEAFF. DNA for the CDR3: TGTGCCAGCAGTTACTCGCTGGGTGGGCGTGAAACTGAAGCTTTCTTT.

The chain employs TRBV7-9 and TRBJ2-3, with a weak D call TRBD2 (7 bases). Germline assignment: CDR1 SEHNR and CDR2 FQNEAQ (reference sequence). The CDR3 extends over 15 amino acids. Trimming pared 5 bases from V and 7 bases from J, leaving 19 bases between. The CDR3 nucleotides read TGTGCCAGCAGCCCGCCTACTGCGGGGGCGTATACGCAGTATTTT. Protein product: CASSPPTAGAYTQYF.

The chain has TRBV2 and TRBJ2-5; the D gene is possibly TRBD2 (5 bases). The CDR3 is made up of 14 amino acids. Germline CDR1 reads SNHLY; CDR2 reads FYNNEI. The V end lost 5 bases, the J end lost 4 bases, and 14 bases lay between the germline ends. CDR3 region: CASSRTVVGETQYF. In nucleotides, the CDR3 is TGTGCCAGCAGTAGGACTGTGGTCGGAGAGACCCAGTACTTC.

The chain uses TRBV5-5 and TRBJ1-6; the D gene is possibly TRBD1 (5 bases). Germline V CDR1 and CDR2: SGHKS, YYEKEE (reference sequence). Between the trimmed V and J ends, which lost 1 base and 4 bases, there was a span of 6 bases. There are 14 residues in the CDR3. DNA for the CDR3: TGTGCCAGCAGCTTGTCAGGGTATAATTCACCCCTCCACTTT. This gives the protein CASSLSGYNSPLHF.

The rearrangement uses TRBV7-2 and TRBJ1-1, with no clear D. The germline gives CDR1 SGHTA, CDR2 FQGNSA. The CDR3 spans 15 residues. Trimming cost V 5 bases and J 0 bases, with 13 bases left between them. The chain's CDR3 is CASSPSPDMNTEAFF. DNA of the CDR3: TGTGCCAGCAGCCCTTCCCCAGACATGAACACTGAAGCTTTCTTT.